This T cell receptor beta chain appears in the sequencing data of a study of T cell repertoires in cytomegalovirus infection. Study information: Indications came from public TCR beta signatures; they pointed to CMV infection and to a matching HLA type.

TCRdb re-called the reads through MiXCR, storing one row per CDR3 protein. The table has 500,000 or so distinct CDR3 sequences, about 15% seen once; the top ten hold approximately 24%. This clonotype was picked up many times. V lost 1 base to trimming and J lost 5 bases; unmatched junction nucleotides: 2. CDR1 and CDR2 (germline): SGHNT, YENEEA. There are 14 residues in the CDR3. The chain combines TRBV11-3 with TRBJ2-1, with 7 bases matching TRBD2. The sequence derives from a human donor in good health (CMV status not recorded). Some clones in this sample may be carry-over from other donors' samples. Sequences were obtained from CD8+ T cells from PBMCs. The CDR3 is CASSLVAGNNEQFF. Written as DNA, the CDR3 is TGTGCCAGCAGCTTAGTAGCGGGCAACAATGAGCAGTTCTTC.